The sequence of this T cell receptor beta chain was determined in a study of T cells expressing NK-cell markers. Study-wide background: Sorted CD3+CD56+NKG2C+, CD3+CD56+NKG2C- and CD3+CD56-NKG2C+ T-cell subsets were beta-chain profiled. Study-wide findings and caveats: Dominant NKG2C+ clonotypes in roughly 6 donors made up about 1.0-7.0% of CD8+ T cells.

The CDR3 contains 11 residues. With the 5' RACE reads reprocessed, TCRdb shows one record per CDR3 protein and no DNA. The record lists 500,000 to 600,000 distinct CDR3 sequences, of which the ten most abundant hold around 4%. Comments on this clonotype: Its target is unknown.

This receptor was obtained from a man aged 18 to 30 in good health. The V call is TRBV12-3 or TRBV12-4, the J call TRBJ2-1. The material sequenced was blood T cells: a sorted CD56 or NKG2C T cell subset, CD4+ or CD8+ T cells, or bulk PBMC T cells (not recorded which). The CDR3 protein is CASSLEVSQFF.